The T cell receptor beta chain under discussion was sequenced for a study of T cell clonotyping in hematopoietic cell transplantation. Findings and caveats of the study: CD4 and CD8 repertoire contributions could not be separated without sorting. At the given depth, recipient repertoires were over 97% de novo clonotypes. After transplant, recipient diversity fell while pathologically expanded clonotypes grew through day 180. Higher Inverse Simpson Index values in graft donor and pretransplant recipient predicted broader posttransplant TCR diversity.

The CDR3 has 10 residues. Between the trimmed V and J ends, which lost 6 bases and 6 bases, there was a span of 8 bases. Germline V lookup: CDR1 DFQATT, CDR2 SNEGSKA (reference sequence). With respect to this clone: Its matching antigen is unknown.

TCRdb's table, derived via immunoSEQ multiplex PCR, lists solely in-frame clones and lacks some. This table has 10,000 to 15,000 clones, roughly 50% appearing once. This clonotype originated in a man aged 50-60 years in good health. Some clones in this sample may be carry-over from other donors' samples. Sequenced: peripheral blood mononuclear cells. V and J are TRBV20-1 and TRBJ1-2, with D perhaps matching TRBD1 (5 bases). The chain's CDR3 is CSAGTNGYTF. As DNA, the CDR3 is TGCAGTGCGGGGACGAATGGCTACACCTTC.